These 17 T cell receptor beta chains were sequenced from one sample in a study of blood T cell repertoires in COVID-19. Some clones are missing from TCRdb's copy, which holds only in-frame ones; the method was immunoSEQ multiplex PCR. The sample contains about 100,000 clones, over 75% of which appear only once. Specimen: peripheral blood. The receptors come from a human donor in a cohort sampled during active COVID-19.

This clone has just one count. This chain links TRBV6-5 with TRBJ2-5; 10 bases map to TRBD1. The germline V gene encodes CDR1 MNHEY and CDR2 SVGAGI. The J segment lost 5 bases and the V segment lost 10 bases, leaving 13 bases of the junction unmatched. The CDR3 loop spans 15 amino acids. CDR3 DNA sequence: TGTGCCACCCGACCCGGACAGGGGGAGTGGGAGACCCAGTACTTC. It encodes CATRPGQGEWETQYF.

The rearrangement joins TRBV14 to TRBJ2-1; 10 nucleotides line up with TRBD2. J was trimmed by 3 bases and V by 4 bases; bases with no gene match: 9. Per the germline V gene, CDR1 is SGHDN and CDR2 is FVKESK. The CDR3 contains 17 residues. CDR3 protein: CASSRRWVAGGYNEQFF. CDR3 DNA: TGTGCCAGCAGCCGAAGATGGGTAGCGGGAGGCTACAATGAGCAGTTCTTC.

There are a few counts of this clone. This chain links TRBV10-3 with TRBJ2-5; 7 bases align to TRBD2. Trimming took 8 bases from V and 5 from J; bases not matched to a gene: 14. This CDR3 contains 15 residues. Germline V gives CDR1 ENHRY, CDR2 SYGVKD. In DNA form, the CDR3 reads TGTGCCATCTCGCCTAGCGGAGGGATCGGGGAGACCCAGTACTTC. Residues: CAISPSGGIGETQYF.

CDR3 loop: CSVDIRGTQYF. The DNA of the CDR3 is TGCAGCGTCGATATCCGGGGGACCCAGTACTTC. The V and J genes are TRBV29-1 and TRBJ2-5, with a tentative D call TRBD2 (5 bases). Germline V CDR1 and CDR2: SQVTM, ANQGSEA. V was pared by 6 bases and J by 7 bases, with 12 bases between. This CDR3 has 11 residues.

The V call is TRBV7-3, the J call TRBJ2-1; TRBD2 aligns across 11 bases. CDR3 length equals 15 residues. With V trimmed by 5 bases and J by 4 bases, 4 bases remained unmatched. Looked up from germline, CDR1 is SGHTA and CDR2 is FQGTGA. CDR3 amino acids: CASSPGTSGYNEQFF. For the CDR3, the DNA is TGTGCCAGCAGCCCAGGGACTAGCGGTTACAATGAGCAGTTCTTC.

V usage is TRBV28 and J usage is TRBJ1-2; 9 nucleotides match TRBD1. With 6 bases clipped from V and 7 bases from J, the junction kept 3 bases outside the gene matches. This CDR3 comprises 12 residues. Germline V gene lookup returns CDR1 MDHEN and CDR2 SYDVKM. The CDR3 here is CASRTGGRGYTF. As DNA, the CDR3 is TGTGCCAGCAGAACAGGGGGCCGTGGCTACACCTTC.

V gene TRBV4-1 combines with J gene TRBJ2-1; TRBD1 agrees at 8 bases. The CDR3 has 16 amino acids. Unmatched junction bases numbered 9, after V lost 3 bases and J lost 5 bases. Germline V gives CDR1 MGHRA, CDR2 YSYEKL. CDR3 nucleotides: TGCGCCAGCAGCCAGGTCCCCGGGACAGGACACAATGAGCAGTTCTTC. It translates to CASSQVPGTGHNEQFF.

This clone was counted a few times. This rearrangement joins TRBV20-1 to TRBJ1-1; TRBD1 is a possible D gene (5 bases). The CDR3 loop spans 11 amino acids. The germline V gene encodes CDR1 DFQATT and CDR2 SNEGSKA (reference sequence). The V end lost 5 bases, the J end lost 4 bases, and 8 bases lay between the germline ends. Here the CDR3 DNA reads TGCAGTGCTCACAGGATCACTGAAGCTTTCTTT. Translation: CSAHRITEAFF.

This chain connects TRBV5-3 to TRBJ2-1; 9 bases line up with TRBD1. TRBV5-3 is flagged as an ORF with uncertain function. The length of the CDR3 is 15 residues. The V gene end was trimmed by 3 bases and the J gene end by 9 bases; junction bases not matched to a gene: 10. CDR3: CARSSGTGSCGEQFF. The CDR3 nucleotides are TGTGCCAGAAGCTCCGGGACAGGGTCGTGCGGTGAGCAGTTCTTC.

This rearrangement joins TRBV5-8 to TRBJ1-4; D is unresolved. The germline CDR1 and CDR2 sequences are SGHTS and YDEGEE. The CDR3 covers 15 residues. Trimming took off 0 bases at V and 5 bases at J, with 11 bases between the two ends. CDR3 nucleotide sequence: TGTGCCAGCAGCTTGGTGTCTACGCGGAATGAAAAACTGTTTTTT. Amino acids: CASSLVSTRNEKLFF.

The table lists this clone with a count of one. The chain carries TRBV5-1 and TRBJ2-3, with 11 bases fitting TRBD1. The CDR3 runs 16 residues. V gave up 7 bases and J gave up 4 bases; unmatched junction bases: 11. Germline CDR1 and CDR2: SGHRS and YFSETQ. CDR3 sequence: CASAITGQGASDTQYF. The CDR3 bases are TGCGCCAGCGCTATTACCGGACAGGGGGCTTCAGATACGCAGTATTTT.

The J gene is TRBJ2-7, the V gene TRBV7-9; 7 nucleotides line up with TRBD2. This CDR3 spans 13 amino acids. Germline trimming cut 5 bases from V and 4 bases from J; bases unmatched to any gene: 5. Germline V gives CDR1 SEHNR, CDR2 FQNEAQ (reference sequence). The CDR3 protein is CASSLSGSYEQYF. The CDR3, as DNA: TGTGCCAGCAGCCTTAGCGGGTCTTACGAGCAGTACTTC. Complete variable domain (other parts from reference TRBV7-9 and TRBJ2-7): DTGVSQNPRHKITKRGQNVTFRCDPISEHNRLYWYRQTLGQGPEFLTYFQNEAQLEKSRLLSDRFSAERPKGSFSTLEIQRTEQGDSAMYLCASSLSGSYEQYFGPGTRLTVT.

The chain recombines TRBV7-2 with TRBJ2-6; the D gene is possibly TRBD2 (5 bases). CDR3 length equals 16 residues. V was cut by 1 base and J by 5 bases, with 12 bases left in between. Per the germline V gene, CDR1 is SGHTA and CDR2 is FQGNSA. The CDR3 DNA reads TGTGCCAGCAGCTTAGGGGATTTGGACTGGGCCAACGTCCTGACTTTC. Its protein is CASSLGDLDWANVLTF.

Here the CDR3 DNA reads TGTGCCAGTAGTATAGTATGGCAGGGGAACTATGGCTACACCTTC. This sequence encodes CASSIVWQGNYGYTF. The chain has TRBV19 and TRBJ1-2, with D tentatively TRBD1 (6 bases). The CDR3 extends over 15 amino acids. V was clipped by 1 base and J by 2 bases, with 11 bases between them. Germline V gene lookup returns CDR1 LNHDA and CDR2 SQIVND (reference sequence).

The V gene is TRBV5-6, the J gene TRBJ2-1; D perhaps matches TRBD1 (7 bases). This CDR3 region has 14 residues. With 7 bases removed from V and 7 bases from J, the gap between germline ends came to 18 bases. The germline CDR1 and CDR2 sequences are SGHDT and YYEEEE. The CDR3 loop is CASLRRGAGNEQFF. The CDR3 nucleotides are TGTGCCAGCCTCCGCAGGGGGGCCGGGAATGAGCAGTTCTTC.

The chain uses TRBV25-1 and TRBJ2-3, with 10 bases lining up with TRBD2. Germline assignment: CDR1 MGHDK and CDR2 SYGVNS. With V trimmed by 0 bases and J by 6 bases, 9 bases remained unmatched. This CDR3 contains 17 residues. The CDR3 protein is CASSEYGLAGVGDTQYF. CDR3 nucleotides: TGTGCCAGCAGTGAATATGGGCTAGCGGGAGTGGGGGATACGCAGTATTTT.

The chain links TRBV5-1 to TRBJ1-1, with D maybe TRBD1 (6 bases). Germline CDR1 reads SGHRS; CDR2 reads YFSETQ. Between the trimmed V and J ends, which lost 6 bases and 4 bases, there was a span of 19 bases. The CDR3 is 15 amino acids. The CDR3 spells CASTPNYRDGTEAFF. Written as DNA, the CDR3 is TGCGCCAGCACCCCAAATTACAGGGATGGCACTGAAGCTTTCTTT.